Listed here is a single TCR beta chain. The source of the sample is a study of blood T cell repertoires in COVID-19. About the research overall: Acute and convalescent COVID-19 specimens originated in the United States, Italy and Spain. The cDNA or gDNA used as material had been derived from T cells, B-cell-depleted T cells, or PBMCs.

Enrolled during active infection, Seattle patients were then followed longitudinally. Source study methods: How many nucleated cells were present was estimated from reference gene primer amplification. Only in-frame clones appear in the TCRdb table, and some are missing; sequencing was by immunoSEQ multiplex PCR. V and J calls and clone size come straight from that table; D and trimming were deduced from the DNA. The data show under 250,000 clones, with more than 75% seen just once and around 6% held by the top ten. Germline V CDR1 and CDR2: SGDLS, YYNGEE. The CDR3 totals 14 residues. V dropped 4 bases and J dropped 5; count of bases not matched to a gene: 5.

The clonotype was recovered from a woman older than 75 with COVID-19, enrolled during active disease. Sequencing input: peripheral blood. The gene calls are TRBV9 and TRBJ1-5, with 8 bases that match TRBD1. The CDR3 sequence: CASSRSGGDQPQHF. CDR3 in DNA: TGTGCCAGCAGCCGATCAGGGGGCGATCAGCCCCAGCATTTT. Full variable domain (missing parts from reference TRBV9 and TRBJ1-5): DSGVTQTPKHLITATGQRVTLRCSPRSGDLSVYWYQQSLDQGLQFLIQYYNGEERAKGNILERFSAQQFPDLHSELNLSSLELGDSALYFCASSRSGGDQPQHFGDGTRLSIL.